One sample yielded the 9 T cell receptor beta chains listed below, sequenced in a study of circulating and synovial CD4+ cells in juvenile arthritis. Produced via immunoSEQ multiplex PCR; TCRdb's table is partial and in-frame only. The data show some 30,000 clones, with 85% to 95% seen just once and roughly 3.1% held by the top ten. The sequenced sample consisted of CD4+ T cells from blood. Receptors were obtained from a human donor with juvenile idiopathic arthritis.

The chain couples TRBV5-4 to TRBJ1-2; D ambiguous. This CDR3 has 13 amino acids. Germline-derived CDR1 and CDR2 are SGHNT and YYREEE (reference sequence). Trimming took off 4 bases at V and 0 bases at J, with 7 bases between the two ends. The CDR3 DNA sequence: TGTGCCAGCAGCGCAGATTCTAACTATGGCTACACCTTC. It translates to CASSADSNYGYTF.

The table lists this clone with a count of one. The V call is TRBV5-4, the J call TRBJ2-5; 10 nucleotides align to TRBD2. After removal of 7 bases from V and 5 bases from J, the junction contained 11 bases not matched to a gene. The CDR3 loop spans 15 amino acids. The germline V gene has CDR1 SGHNT and CDR2 YYREEE (reference sequence). CDR3 region: CASSKSLAGVETQYF. DNA for the CDR3: TGTGCCAGCTCAAAAAGTCTAGCGGGAGTGGAGACCCAGTACTTC.

The chain carries TRBV5-1 and TRBJ1-4; TRBD1 matches 7 bases. The CDR3 is 15 residues long. With 0 bases clipped from V and 1 base from J, the junction kept 0 bases outside the gene matches. Germline V CDR1 and CDR2: SGHRS, YFSETQ. The DNA for the CDR3 is TGCGCCAGCAGCTTGGGGGACAGAACTAATGAAAAACTGTTTTTT. It specifies CASSLGDRTNEKLFF.

The CDR3: CASSDFQTYEQYF. The CDR3 DNA sequence: TGTGCCAGCAGTGACTTCCAGACCTACGAGCAGTACTTC. The chain combines TRBV2 with TRBJ2-7; D remains unclear. This CDR3 is 13 amino acids long. Germline CDR1 and CDR2: SNHLY and FYNNEI. Trimming removed 3 bases from V and 2 bases from J, with 8 bases in between.

V and J are TRBV4-1 and TRBJ2-1; TRBD2 aligns across 11 bases. The ends lost 2 bases at V and 6 bases at J; junction bases unmatched: 9. Germline values: CDR1 MGHRA, CDR2 YSYEKL. This CDR3 region has 17 residues. CDR3 DNA: TGCGCCAGCAGCCAACCCGAGCTAGCGGGAGGCCGCAATGAGCAGTTCTTC. It encodes CASSQPELAGGRNEQFF.

The gene calls are TRBV18 and TRBJ1-3; D is uncertain. This CDR3 is built from 11 residues. V lost 3 bases to trimming and J lost 8 bases, with 5 bases between them. Germline V gives CDR1 KGHSH, CDR2 LQKENI. CDR3 amino acids: CASSPADTIYF. The CDR3 nucleotides are TGTGCCAGCTCACCGGCAGACACCATATATTTT.

The chain carries TRBV9 and TRBJ2-2; TRBD1 aligns across 8 bases. Trimming took 8 bases from V and 4 from J; bases not matched to a gene: 1. The V gene's germline CDR1 is SGDLS and CDR2 YYNGEE. There are 12 residues in the CDR3. CDR3 sequence: CASQGATGELFF. In DNA form, the CDR3 reads TGTGCCAGTCAGGGGGCCACCGGGGAGCTGTTTTTT.

The CDR3 DNA reads as TGTGCCAGCAGTGAACTAGCGGGAGCCCCAGATACGCAGTATTTT. This encodes CASSELAGAPDTQYF. V gene TRBV6-1 combines with J gene TRBJ2-3; TRBD2 matches 10 bases. The V segment lost 2 bases and the J segment 4 bases; nucleotides outside the gene matches: 3. The CDR3 is 15 amino acids. Germline values: CDR1 MNHNS, CDR2 SASEGT.

The CDR3 sequence: CASSLDLAGSHTQYF. CDR3 DNA sequence: TGTGCCAGCAGCTTGGATCTAGCGGGGTCCCATACGCAGTATTTT. The V call is TRBV5-6, the J call TRBJ2-3, with TRBD2 matching 9 bases. Germline assignment: CDR1 SGHDT and CDR2 YYEEEE. V was pared by 0 bases and J by 7 bases, with 6 bases of the junction left unmatched. The CDR3 runs to 15 residues.